This T cell receptor (beta chain) came from a study of T cell responses to AZD1222 COVID-19 vaccine. Study-wide results and limits: White British ancestry dominated among donors, who included more females, and clonal diversity was possibly underestimated. Reports say nearly half of spike-specific TCRs go after unmutated variant regions.

The V end was cut by 2 bases, the J end by 6 bases, with 8 bases between. Germline CDR1 is SGHRS and CDR2 is YFSETQ. There are 13 residues in the CDR3. Data came from immunoSEQ multiplex PCR; TCRdb stores just in-frame clones and leaves some out. This sample has about 110,000 clones; more than 85% occur once, and the top ten carry about 1.2%. This clone was seen more than once but under ten times. Its antigen is unidentified. This receptor was taken from an adult in good health. This specimen was peripheral blood, taken on day 0 of AZD1222 vaccination. The V call is TRBV5-1, the J call TRBJ2-2; perhaps D is TRBD1 or TRBD2 (5 bases each). CDR3 region: CASSFMGAGELFF. DNA for the CDR3: TGCGCCAGCAGCTTTATGGGGGCCGGGGAGCTGTTTTTT. Full variable domain (missing parts from reference TRBV5-1 and TRBJ2-2): KAGVTQTPRYLIKTRGQQVTLSCSPISGHRSVSWYQQTPGQGLQFLFEYFSETQRNKGNFPGRFSGRQFSNSRSEMNVSTLELGDSALYLCASSFMGAGELFFGEGSRLTVL.